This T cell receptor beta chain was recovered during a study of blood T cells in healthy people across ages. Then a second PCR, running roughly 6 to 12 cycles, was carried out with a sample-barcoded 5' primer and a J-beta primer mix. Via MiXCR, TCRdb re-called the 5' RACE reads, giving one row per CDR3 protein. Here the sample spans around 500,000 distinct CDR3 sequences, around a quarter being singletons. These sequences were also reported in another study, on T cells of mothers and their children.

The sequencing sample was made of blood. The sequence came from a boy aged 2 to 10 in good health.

This CDR3 is CSAPRGKNTEAFF. Here the CDR3 DNA reads TGCAGTGCCCCCCGGGGGAAAAACACTGAAGCTTTCTTT. This rearrangement joins TRBV20-1 to TRBJ1-1; tentatively, D is TRBD1 (5 bases). Germline V CDR1 and CDR2: DFQATT, SNEGSKA (reference sequence). V lost 6 bases and J 2 bases, leaving 13 bases between the germline ends. The CDR3 covers 13 residues.